The text below deals with one TCR beta chain. Antigen unknown. CDR1 SGHDT and CDR2 YYEEEE come from the germline V gene. Trimming removed 4 bases from V and 5 bases from J; junction bases left unmatched: 6. The CDR3 sequence is 13 residues long. This specimen comes from a study of cytomegalovirus exposure and HLA in healthy donors. About the study: Of the donors genotyped, several hundred in all, around 77% fell in the Caucasian-associated ancestry cluster.

A multiplex PCR was run with 60 Vbeta primers and 13 Jbeta primers. TCRdb's copy holds only in-frame clones and misses some; the assay was immunoSEQ multiplex PCR. The table lists hundreds of thousands of clones, around 90% of them singletons. Findings and caveats of the study: Researchers reported in a later analysis that a missense DCLRE1C variant was tied to TCR beta V- and J-gene trimming. Another analysis was done later, and it associated 16,951 TCR beta sequences with HLA alleles at 0.05 false discovery rate. Indistinguishable V segments, including TRBV6-2 and TRBV6-3, were excluded.

The V call is TRBV5-6, the J call TRBJ2-7; 7 bases are shared with TRBD1. Sequencing input: PBMCs. This clonotype was sampled from a woman aged 18 to 35 in good health and CMV-seronegative. CDR3 residues: CASSLGTVNEQYF. In DNA, the CDR3 is TGTGCCAGCAGCCTCGGGACAGTAAACGAGCAGTACTTC.